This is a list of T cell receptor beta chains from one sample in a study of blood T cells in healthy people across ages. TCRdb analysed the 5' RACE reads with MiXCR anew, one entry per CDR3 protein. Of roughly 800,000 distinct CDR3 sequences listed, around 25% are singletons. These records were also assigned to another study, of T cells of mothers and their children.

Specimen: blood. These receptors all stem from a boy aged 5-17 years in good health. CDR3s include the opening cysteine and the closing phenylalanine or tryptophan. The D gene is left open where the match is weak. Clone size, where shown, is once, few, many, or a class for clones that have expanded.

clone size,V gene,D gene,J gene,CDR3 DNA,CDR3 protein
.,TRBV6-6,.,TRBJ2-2,TGTGCCAGCAGTTACCAAGGGAGCGGGGAGCTGTTTTTT,CASSYQGSGELFF
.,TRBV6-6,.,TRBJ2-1,TGTGCCAGCACTGCGGGGTCCTACAATGAGCAGTTCTTC,CASTAGSYNEQFF
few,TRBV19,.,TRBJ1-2,TGTGCCAGTAGTATCGGTAGACAGCTTCAAAACTATGGCTACACCTTC,CASSIGRQLQNYGYTF
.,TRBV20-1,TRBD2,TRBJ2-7,TGCAGTGCAGTCGCCCCACCGGGGACTAGCGGGAGGGCCAGGTACGAGCAGTACTTC,CSAVAPPGTSGRARYEQYF
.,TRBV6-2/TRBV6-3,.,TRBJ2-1,TGTGCCAGCAGTTACGGGGACTCTATCTACAATGAGCAGTTCTTC,CASSYGDSIYNEQFF
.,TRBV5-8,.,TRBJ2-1,TGTGCCAGCAGCTTGCTGACAGCACCTAATGAGCAGTTCTTC,CASSLLTAPNEQFF
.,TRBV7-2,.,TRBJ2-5,TGTGCCAGCAGCTTAGGAGCAAGTAGGACTACCCAAGAGACCCAGTACTTC,CASSLGASRTTQETQYF
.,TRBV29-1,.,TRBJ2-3,TGCAGCGTTGAAGATCGGGCAACTGAAACTAGCACAGATACGCAGTATTTT,CSVEDRATETSTDTQYF
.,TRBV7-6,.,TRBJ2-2,TGTGCCAGCAGATTCACAGGCATCGACACCGGGGAGCTGTTTTTT,CASRFTGIDTGELFF
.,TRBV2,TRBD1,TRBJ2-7,TGTGCCAGCAGTGATCTCGGACAGGGCAACTACGAGCAGTACTTC,CASSDLGQGNYEQYF
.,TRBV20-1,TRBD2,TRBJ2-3,TGCAGTGCTAGAGATCCTAGCGGGGGAGATACGCAGTATTTT,CSARDPSGGDTQYF
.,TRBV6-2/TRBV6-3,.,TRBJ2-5,TGTGCCAGCAGGGAGGACGACGAGACCCAGTACTTC,CASREDDETQYF
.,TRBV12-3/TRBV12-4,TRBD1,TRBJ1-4,TGTGCCAGCAGACAGGGGATAGTGGAAAAACTGTTTTTT,CASRQGIVEKLFF
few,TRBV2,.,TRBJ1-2,TGTGCCAGCAGGTCGGTGAGGGGCACTAACTATGGCTACACCTTC,CASRSVRGTNYGYTF
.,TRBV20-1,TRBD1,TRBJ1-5,TGCAGTGCTAGTCACGGGACAGCAAGCAATCAGCCCCAGCATTTT,CSASHGTASNQPQHF
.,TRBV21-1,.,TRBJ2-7,TGTGCCAGCAGCAAAAGGCAGGAAGCCTACGAGCAGTACTTC,CASSKRQEAYEQYF
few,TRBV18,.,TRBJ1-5,TGTGCCAGCTCACCACGCCCGGGGGATCAGCCCCAGCATTTT,CASSPRPGDQPQHF
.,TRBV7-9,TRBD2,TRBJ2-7,TGTGCCAGCAGCTTGGGACTAGCGGGAGAGTCGGGGGAGCAGTACTTC,CASSLGLAGESGEQYF
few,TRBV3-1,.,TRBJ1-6,TGTGCCAGCAGCCAAGACCCCGGGACACCGGGATCCCTCCACTTT,CASSQDPGTPGSLHF
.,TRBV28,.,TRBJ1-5,TGTGCCAGCATGGCCCAGGGGCTAGGCAATCAGCCCCAGCATTTT,CASMAQGLGNQPQHF
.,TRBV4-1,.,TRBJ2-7,TGCGCCAGCAGCCAAGTAGGGGAATCCGAGCAGTACTTC,CASSQVGESEQYF
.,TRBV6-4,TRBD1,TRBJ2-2,TGTGCCAGCAGTGACTCGACAGGGGGCGCCGGGGAGCTGTTTTTT,CASSDSTGGAGELFF
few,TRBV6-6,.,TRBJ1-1,TGTGCCAGCAGTTACAATGGGCAAATGAACACTGAAGCTTTCTTT,CASSYNGQMNTEAFF
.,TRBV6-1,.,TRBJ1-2,TGTGCCAGCAGGCCAGCCCCCAGGGGTCATTTCTATGGCTACACCTTC,CASRPAPRGHFYGYTF
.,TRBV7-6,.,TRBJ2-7,TGTGCCAGCTCCTCCTTTGGAGGCGAGCAGTACTTC,CASSSFGGEQYF
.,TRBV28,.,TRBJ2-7,TGTGCCAGCAGTTTAGATCCCCAGTTTCAGTACTTC,CASSLDPQFQYF
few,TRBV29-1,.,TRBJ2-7,TGCAGCGTTTCGGACCCGGGGAAGCAGTACTTC,CSVSDPGKQYF
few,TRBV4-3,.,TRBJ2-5,TGCGCCAGCAGCCAAGATCCGGGCGAAGGGGAGACCCAGTACTTC,CASSQDPGEGETQYF
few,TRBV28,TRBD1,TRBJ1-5,TGTGCCAGCACAAGGACAGGGGGCGTGAATCAGCCCCAGCATTTT,CASTRTGGVNQPQHF
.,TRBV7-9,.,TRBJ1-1,TGTGCCAGCAGCCCCGGTGGGGTCATTGGCACTGAAGCTTTCTTT,CASSPGGVIGTEAFF
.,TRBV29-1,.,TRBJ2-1,TGCAGCGTAGATACCTACCCCGCCTACAATGAGCAGTTCTTC,CSVDTYPAYNEQFF
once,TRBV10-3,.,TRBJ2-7,TGTGCCATCTTGGACGAGTACTACTACGAGCAGTACTTC,CAILDEYYYEQYF
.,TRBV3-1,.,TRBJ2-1,TGTGCCAGCAGCCAATCCGGGAACCTAACTGAGCAGTTCTTC,CASSQSGNLTEQFF
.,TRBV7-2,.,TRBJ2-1,TGTGCCAGCAGCTTAGTCGGGGGAGTGTACAATGAGCAGTTCTTC,CASSLVGGVYNEQFF
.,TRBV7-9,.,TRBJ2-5,TGTGCCAGCAGCTTAGTGGGACACAGCTGGGAGACCCAGTACTTC,CASSLVGHSWETQYF
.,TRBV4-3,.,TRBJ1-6,TGCGCCAGCAGCCCGCGGGTGAATTCACCCCTCCACTTT,CASSPRVNSPLHF
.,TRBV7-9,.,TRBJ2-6,TGTGCCAGCAGACCAGGACAGTACTCCGGGGCCAACGTCCTGACTTTC,CASRPGQYSGANVLTF
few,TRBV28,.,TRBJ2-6,TGTGCCTGCCATGAGAGCTCTGGGGCCAACGTCCTGACTTTC,CACHESSGANVLTF
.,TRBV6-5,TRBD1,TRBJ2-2,TGTGCCAGCAGGAACCGGGGACAGGGAAACGGGGAGCTGTTTTTT,CASRNRGQGNGELFF
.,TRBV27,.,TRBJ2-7,TGTGCCAGCAGTTTAGTGGACCAACTCTACGAGCAGTACTTC,CASSLVDQLYEQYF
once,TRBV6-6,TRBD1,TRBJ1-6,TGTGCCAGCAGTTACACTACAGGGGCCAATTCACCCCTCCACTTT,CASSYTTGANSPLHF
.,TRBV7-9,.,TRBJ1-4,TGTGCCTGCAGCCGTAGCCAAAGAGATGAAAAACTGTTTTTT,CACSRSQRDEKLFF
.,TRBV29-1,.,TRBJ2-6,TGCAGCGTCCAACGGGGAACAGGGAGCTCTGGGGCCAACGTCCTGACTTTC,CSVQRGTGSSGANVLTF
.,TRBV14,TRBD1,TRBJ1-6,TGTGCCAGCAGCCAATGGGGACAGGGGAATAATTCACCCCTCCACTTT,CASSQWGQGNNSPLHF
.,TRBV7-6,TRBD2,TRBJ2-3,TGTGCCAGCAGCCCCACACCTACCGGGGGGTACACAGATACGCAGTATTTT,CASSPTPTGGYTDTQYF
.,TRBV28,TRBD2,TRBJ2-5,TGTGCCAGCAGTTTAGGTGCGGGGGGCCCGGGAGAGACCCAGTACTTC,CASSLGAGGPGETQYF
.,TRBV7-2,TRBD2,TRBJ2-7,TGTGCCAGCAGCCCAGATACGGGGGGCTACGAGCAGTACTTC,CASSPDTGGYEQYF